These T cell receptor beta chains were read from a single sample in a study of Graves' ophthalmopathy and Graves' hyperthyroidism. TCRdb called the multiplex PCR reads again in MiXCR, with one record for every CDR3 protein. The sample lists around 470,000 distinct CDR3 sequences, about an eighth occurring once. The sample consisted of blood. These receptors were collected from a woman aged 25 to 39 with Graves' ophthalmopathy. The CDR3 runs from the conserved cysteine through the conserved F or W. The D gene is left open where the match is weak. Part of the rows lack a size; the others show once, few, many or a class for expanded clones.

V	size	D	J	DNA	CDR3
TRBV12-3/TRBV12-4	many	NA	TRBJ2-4	TGTGCCAGCAGTTTCGGGCCAGGTCTAGCCAAAAACATTCAGTACTTC	CASSFGPGLAKNIQYF
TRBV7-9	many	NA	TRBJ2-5	TGTGCCAGCAGCTTACAGGTCGGAGGGGAGACCCAGTACTTC	CASSLQVGGETQYF
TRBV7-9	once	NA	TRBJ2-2	TGTGCCAGCAGCTCCCCGGCGGACAACACCGGGGAGCTGTTTTTT	CASSSPADNTGELFF
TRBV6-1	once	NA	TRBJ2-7	TGTGCCAGCAGCTCCCTCGCCGAGCAGTACTTC	CASSSLAEQYF
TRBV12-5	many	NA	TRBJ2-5	TGTGCTAGTGGTTCGGTGGGGATCCTTGAGACCCAGTACTTC	CASGSVGILETQYF
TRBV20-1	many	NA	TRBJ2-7	TGCAGTGCTCCACAGGGTTTCTCCTACGAGCAGTACTTC	CSAPQGFSYEQYF
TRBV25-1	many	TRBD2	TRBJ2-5	TGTGCCAGCAGTGAAGGACTAGCGGGGGTCCAAGAGACCCAGTACTTC	CASSEGLAGVQETQYF
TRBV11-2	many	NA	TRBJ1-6	TGTGCCAGCAGCTCGTCGGTCAATTCACCCCTCCACTTT	CASSSSVNSPLHF
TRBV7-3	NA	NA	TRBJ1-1	TGTGCCAGCAGTCCCGCCCCCGGGGCTGAAGCTTTCTTT	CASSPAPGAEAFF
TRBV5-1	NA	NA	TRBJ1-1	TGCGCCAGCAGCTTGGGTATCTTGGGCACTGATGCTTTCTTT	CASSLGILGTDAFF
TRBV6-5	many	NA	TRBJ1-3	TGTGCCAGCAGTACCTCGGGAAACACCATATATTTT	CASSTSGNTIYF
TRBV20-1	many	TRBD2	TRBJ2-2	TGCAGTGCTCCTTTTGGGGGACTAGCGTTCCCCGGGGAGCTGTTTTTT	CSAPFGGLAFPGELFF
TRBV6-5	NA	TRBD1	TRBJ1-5	TGTGCCAGCAGTTGGACAGGGGGCCGTCAGCCCCAGCATTTT	CASSWTGGRQPQHF
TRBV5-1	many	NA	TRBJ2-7	TGCGCCAGCAGCTTGGGGGCGCGGGTTATGGACGAGCAGTACTTC	CASSLGARVMDEQYF
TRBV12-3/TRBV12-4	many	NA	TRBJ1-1	TGTGCCAGCAGCTTAAAAGGGGAGGGCACTGAAGCTTTCTTT	CASSLKGEGTEAFF
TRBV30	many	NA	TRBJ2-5	TGTGCCTGGAGCCTCGATCGGGAGACCCAGTACTTC	CAWSLDRETQYF
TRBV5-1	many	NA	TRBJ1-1	TGCGCCAGCAGCTTGTACCGGAACAGGGCTCAGAAAGTCACTGAAGCTTTCTTT	CASSLYRNRAQKVTEAFF
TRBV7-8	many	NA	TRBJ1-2	TGTGCCAGCAGCTTAGAGGCGACATTGTGGCGAGCTTATGGCTACACCTTC	CASSLEATLWRAYGYTF
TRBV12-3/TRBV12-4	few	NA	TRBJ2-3	TGTGCCAGCAGTTTAGACGGAGGGACAGTGGGGTATACGCAGTATTTT	CASSLDGGTVGYTQYF
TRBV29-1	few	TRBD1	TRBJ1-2	TGCAGCACCTCGACAGGGTCGGGCTACACCTTC	CSTSTGSGYTF
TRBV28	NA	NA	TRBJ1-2	TGTGCCAGCCTGGGGGCACTAGCTAACTATGGCTACACCTTC	CASLGALANYGYTF
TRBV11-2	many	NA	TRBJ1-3	TGTGCCAGCAGCCATCAGGGGAGAGGAAACACCATATATTTT	CASSHQGRGNTIYF
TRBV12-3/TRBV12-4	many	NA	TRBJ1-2	TGTGCCAGCAGTTTCGGGGATGGCTACACCTTC	CASSFGDGYTF
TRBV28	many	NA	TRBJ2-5	TGTGCCAGCAGTCCGCGGACACCTGAGGGAGAGACCCAGTACTTC	CASSPRTPEGETQYF
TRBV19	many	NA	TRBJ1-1	TGTGCCATCCGAAGCAGGGAGAGTAGCACTGAAGCTTTCTTT	CAIRSRESSTEAFF
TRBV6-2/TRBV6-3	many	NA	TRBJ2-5	TGTGCCAGCATGAGGGGGTGGGAGACCCAGTACTTC	CASMRGWETQYF
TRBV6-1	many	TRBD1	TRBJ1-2	TGTGCCAGCGGGGACAGGTCTGTAGTCTATGGCTACACCTTC	CASGDRSVVYGYTF
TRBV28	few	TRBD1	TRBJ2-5	TGTGCCACCGGGACAGGGACTTTGGCCCAGTACTTC	CATGTGTLAQYF
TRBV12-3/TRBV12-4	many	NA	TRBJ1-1	TGTGCCAGCACCCACCTAGTGCAGGTGCGGGGTGACACTGAAGCTTTCTTT	CASTHLVQVRGDTEAFF
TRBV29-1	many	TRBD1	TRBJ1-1	TGCAGCGTCCAGGGGGCCACTGAAGCTTTCTTT	CSVQGATEAFF
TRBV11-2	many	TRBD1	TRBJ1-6	TGTGCCAGCAGGAGGCCGGGACAGGGAAGCTCACCCCTCCACTTT	CASRRPGQGSSPLHF
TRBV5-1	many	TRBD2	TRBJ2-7	TGCGCCAGCAGCTTGGACGCTAGCGGAGACTACGAGCAGTACTTC	CASSLDASGDYEQYF
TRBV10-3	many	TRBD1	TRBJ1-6	TGTGCCATCAGCACGGGACAGGGAGGTTCACCCCTCCACTTT	CAISTGQGGSPLHF
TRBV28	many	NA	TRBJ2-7	TGTGCCAGCAGTTTAAGCGACCACGAGCAGTACTTC	CASSLSDHEQYF
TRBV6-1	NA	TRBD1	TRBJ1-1	TGTGCCAGCAGCATATTGCCGGGACAGGGAGCTCTTGAAGCTTTCTTT	CASSILPGQGALEAFF
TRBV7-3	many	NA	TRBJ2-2	TGTGCCAGCAGCCCGATCGGGGACACCGGGGAGCTGTTTTTT	CASSPIGDTGELFF
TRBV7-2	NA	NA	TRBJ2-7	TGTGCCAGCAGCTTCCGCAAGACCTACGAGCAGTACTTC	CASSFRKTYEQYF
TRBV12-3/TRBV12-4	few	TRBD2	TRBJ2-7	TGTGCCAGCAGTTCTTCTAGCGGGACCTCCTACGAGCAGTACTTC	CASSSSSGTSYEQYF
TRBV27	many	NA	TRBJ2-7	TGTGCCAGCAGCTCCCGCGGGGACGCGGCCTACGAGCAGTACTTC	CASSSRGDAAYEQYF
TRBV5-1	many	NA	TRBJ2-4	TGCGCCAGCAGCTTGGACTTGACAGAGAACATTCAGTACTTC	CASSLDLTENIQYF
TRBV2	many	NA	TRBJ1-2	TGTGCCAGCAGTGAGTCAGGCTTGTATGGCTACACCTTC	CASSESGLYGYTF